Listed below are T cell receptor beta chains from one sample, sequenced in a study of Graves' ophthalmopathy and Graves' hyperthyroidism. TCRdb passed the multiplex PCR reads through MiXCR, listing each CDR3 protein once. The sample shows over 650,000 distinct CDR3 sequences, under 50% of them seen only once. Input material: peripheral blood. These receptors were obtained from an adult man with Graves' ophthalmopathy. Both conserved end residues are part of each CDR3. The D gene is left open where the match is weak. A row's size may be missing; if present it is once, few, many or a size class.

d_gene	j_gene	v_gene	abundance	CDR3aa	CDR3nt
.	TRBJ2-1	TRBV24-1	.	CATSDFPGVSSYNEQFF	TGTGCCACCAGTGATTTTCCGGGGGTGAGCTCCTACAATGAGCAGTTCTTC
.	TRBJ1-3	TRBV4-1	few	CASSQPVSGNTIYF	TGCGCCAGCAGCCAACCGGTCTCTGGAAACACCATATATTTT
.	TRBJ1-2	TRBV7-9	many	CASSSYSGYTF	TGTGCCAGCAGCTCTTATAGTGGCTACACCTTC
.	TRBJ1-2	TRBV19	.	CASSTSGTRRDYGYTF	TGTGCCAGTAGTACCTCCGGGACCCGACGGGACTATGGCTACACCTTC
.	TRBJ1-1	TRBV29-1	.	CSVKTGTEAFF	TGCAGCGTGAAAACAGGGACTGAAGCTTTCTTT
.	TRBJ1-2	TRBV15	many	CATSRVTGLYGYTF	TGTGCCACCAGCAGGGTTACAGGTCTCTATGGCTACACCTTC
TRBD1	TRBJ1-1	TRBV19	many	CASSGTGWNTEAFF	TGTGCCAGTAGTGGGACAGGATGGAACACTGAAGCTTTCTTT
.	TRBJ1-4	TRBV24-1	.	CASSQNRVQNNEKLFF	TGTGCCAGCTCACAAAACAGGGTGCAGAATAATGAAAAACTGTTTTTT
.	TRBJ2-7	TRBV7-8	few	CASSRDWLVGPTYEQYF	TGTGCCAGCAGCAGAGATTGGTTGGTGGGACCAACCTACGAGCAGTACTTC
.	TRBJ2-7	TRBV20-1	many	CSARDVKPLGGSYEQYF	TGCAGTGCTAGAGACGTCAAACCCCTTGGCGGGTCCTACGAGCAGTACTTC
.	TRBJ1-1	TRBV27	many	CASRQNRYTEAFF	TGTGCCAGCCGACAGAACAGGTATACTGAAGCTTTCTTT
.	TRBJ2-5	TRBV7-9	many	CASSFAQGLQETQYF	TGTGCCAGCAGTTTCGCGCAGGGACTTCAAGAGACCCAGTACTTC
TRBD1	TRBJ2-2	TRBV29-1	.	CSVEDGTGLTGELFF	TGCAGCGTTGAAGACGGGACAGGGCTCACCGGGGAGCTGTTTTTT
.	TRBJ1-2	TRBV5-4	.	CASSLASDRRYGYTF	TGTGCCAGCAGCTTGGCCTCGGACCGCCGTTATGGCTACACCTTC
TRBD1	TRBJ2-7	TRBV20-1	.	CSARRTGDLYEQYF	TGCAGTGCTAGGCGGACAGGGGACCTCTACGAGCAGTACTTC
TRBD2	TRBJ2-7	TRBV20-1	.	CSAIEPIAGVAYEQYF	TGCAGTGCTATAGAACCCATAGCGGGGGTTGCCTACGAGCAGTACTTC
TRBD1	TRBJ1-2	TRBV20-1	.	CSARPGQGSTF	TGCAGTGCTAGGCCGGGACAGGGATCCACCTTC
TRBD2	TRBJ2-7	TRBV9	many	CASSVDLAGAGEQYF	TGTGCCAGCAGCGTAGATCTAGCGGGAGCGGGCGAGCAGTACTTC
.	TRBJ2-5	TRBV6-5	few	CASRKTVQETQYF	TGTGCCAGCAGGAAGACTGTGCAAGAGACCCAGTACTTC
.	TRBJ2-3	TRBV29-1	few	CSVYQGLGTDTQYF	TGCAGCGTGTATCAGGGATTGGGCACAGATACGCAGTATTTT
.	TRBJ1-1	TRBV7-8	.	CASSNPGIYLNTEAFF	TGTGCCAGCAGCAACCCTGGGATATACCTGAACACTGAAGCTTTCTTT
.	TRBJ1-5	TRBV20-1	once	CSAQLPPGRNQPQHF	TGCAGTGCCCAACTCCCGCCGGGACGGAATCAGCCCCAGCATTTT
.	TRBJ1-1	TRBV10-3	.	CAWSYRDRSTEAFF	TGTGCCTGGAGTTACCGGGATAGGAGCACTGAAGCTTTCTTT
TRBD2	TRBJ2-7	TRBV20-1	.	CSALLSGGSYEQYF	TGCAGTGCTTTACTTAGCGGGGGTTCCTACGAGCAGTACTTC
.	TRBJ2-7	TRBV12-3/TRBV12-4	many	CASSLPSDEQYF	TGTGCCAGCAGCTTACCCTCCGACGAGCAGTACTTC
.	TRBJ1-2	TRBV5-1	many	CASSWDAGASNGYTF	TGCGCCAGCAGCTGGGACGCGGGTGCCTCTAATGGCTACACCTTC
TRBD1	TRBJ1-2	TRBV19	.	CASTWTGRANYGYTF	TGTGCCAGCACTTGGACAGGAAGAGCTAACTATGGCTACACCTTC
.	TRBJ2-7	TRBV6-6	.	CASSYLGLGEKDYEQYF	TGTGCCAGCAGTTACTTGGGTTTGGGGGAGAAAGACTACGAGCAGTACTTC
TRBD1	TRBJ1-1	TRBV24-1	.	CATSEWDRDRAFF	TGTGCCACCAGTGAGTGGGACAGGGATCGTGCTTTCTTT
.	TRBJ1-1	TRBV29-1	few	CSVAGSGTEAFF	TGCAGCGTAGCAGGGTCGGGCACTGAAGCTTTCTTT
TRBD1	TRBJ1-2	TRBV6-6	many	CASSTPGDRVHGYTF	TGTGCCAGCAGTACTCCCGGGGACAGGGTCCATGGCTACACCTTC
.	TRBJ2-2	TRBV12-3/TRBV12-4	.	CASGLVTGNTGELFF	TGTGCTAGTGGTTTGGTGACAGGGAACACCGGGGAGCTGTTTTTT
.	TRBJ1-6	TRBV5-6	.	CASSLSLAGSNSPLHF	TGTGCCAGCAGCTTGTCCCTTGCAGGATCAAATTCACCCCTCCACTTT
.	TRBJ2-5	TRBV29-1	many	CSVDGQGGETQYF	TGCAGCGTTGACGGCCAGGGAGGTGAGACCCAGTACTTC
.	TRBJ1-2	TRBV25-1	.	CASSIQGATYGYTF	TGTGCCAGCAGTATACAGGGAGCCACCTATGGCTACACCTTC
.	TRBJ1-1	TRBV30	many	CAWSSQRELAFF	TGTGCCTGGAGCAGTCAACGGGAGCTTGCTTTCTTT
.	TRBJ1-1	TRBV29-1	.	CSEEGTEAFF	TGCAGCGAGGAGGGCACTGAAGCTTTCTTT
.	TRBJ2-7	TRBV10-3	many	CASSPGLSYEQYF	TGTGCCAGCAGCCCGGGACTCAGCTACGAGCAGTACTTC
TRBD1	TRBJ1-4	TRBV13	.	CASSFGQGAFELFF	TGTGCCAGCAGCTTTGGACAGGGCGCATTCGAACTGTTTTTT
TRBD1	TRBJ1-2	TRBV19	many	CASSMTEGGQGNYGYTF	TGTGCCAGTAGTATGACGGAGGGGGGACAGGGCAACTATGGCTACACCTTC
.	TRBJ2-1	TRBV24-1	.	CATRGGGGEGQFF	TGTGCCACGCGGGGAGGGGGTGGTGAGGGTCAGTTCTTC
.	TRBJ1-4	TRBV4-2	.	CASSQGGRNEKLFF	TGTGCCAGCAGCCAAGGAGGGCGTAATGAAAAACTGTTTTTT